This T cell receptor (beta chain) is drawn from a study of CD8 T cells in ankylosing spondylitis. Whole-study findings and limits: Blood from ankylosing spondylitis patients appeared to carry a characteristic roughly 8-variant TCR beta motif.

From germline, CDR1 is DFQATT and CDR2 SNEGSKA (reference sequence). CDR3 length: 14 amino acids. V was pared by 0 bases and J by 3 bases, with 12 bases between. Comments on this clonotype: Antigen unknown.

MiXCR was run by TCRdb on the 5' RACE reads, yielding one entry per CDR3 protein. The table lists under 950,000 distinct CDR3 sequences, roughly 20% of them singletons. This TCR was sampled from a male donor with ankylosing spondylitis. Specimen: blood, either unsorted or a sorted T cell fraction (not recorded which). V gene TRBV20-1 combines with J gene TRBJ2-7; D remains ambiguous. DNA of the CDR3: TGCAGTGCTAGAGAGCGGCACAACGGCTACGAGCAGTACTTC. This encodes CSARERHNGYEQYF.